These 22 T cell receptor beta chains share one sample of origin, sequenced in a study of T cell clonotyping in hematopoietic cell transplantation. Assay used: immunoSEQ multiplex PCR; TCRdb lists only in-frame clones, some missing. The table records roughly 6,700 clones, around 97% of them present only once. Time point indicated: recipient sample about 28 days before transplant, after cytoreduction. The material sequenced was peripheral blood mononuclear cells, taken before stem cell transplant. Source of these receptors: a man between 65 and 80 years old with acute myeloid leukemia. Some clones in this sample may be carry-over from other donors' samples.

V usage is TRBV6-5 and J usage is TRBJ2-5, with D unclear. This CDR3 contains 16 residues. V was pared by 2 bases and J by 5 bases, with 18 bases between. Germline values: CDR1 MNHEY, CDR2 SVGAGI. For the CDR3, the DNA is TGTGCCAGCAGTTACGGCGGAAGGGTATACGAGGAGACCCAGTACTTC. Translating it yields CASSYGGRVYEETQYF.

V gene TRBV29-1 combines with J gene TRBJ2-5; maybe TRBD1 (5 bases). The CDR3 covers 11 residues. CDR1 is SQVTM and CDR2 is ANQGSEA in the germline V gene. With 6 bases removed from V and 7 bases from J, the gap between germline ends came to 12 bases. CDR3 sequence: CSVTTEATQYF. The CDR3 nucleotides read TGCAGCGTCACGACAGAGGCGACCCAGTACTTC.

This clone was counted once. The chain combines TRBV6-5 with TRBJ2-5, with a tentative D call TRBD2 (6 bases). The CDR3 has 14 amino acids. V was trimmed by 5 bases and J by 2 bases, leaving 12 bases between them. CDR1 MNHEY and CDR2 SVGAGI come from the germline V gene. CDR3 DNA: TGTGCCAGCAGTGTAATGGCGGGACAAGAGACCCAGTACTTC. It codes for CASSVMAGQETQYF.

V usage is TRBV6-6 and J usage is TRBJ1-5; D is uncertain. V was clipped by 4 bases and J by 3 bases, with 7 bases between them. Germline V gene lookup returns CDR1 MNHNY and CDR2 SVGAGI (reference sequence). CDR3 length: 13 amino acids. The CDR3 protein is CASSSGNNQPQHF. As DNA, the CDR3 is TGTGCCAGCAGTTCGGGGAACAATCAGCCCCAGCATTTT.

The rearrangement uses TRBV28 and TRBJ1-2; a weak D match, TRBD1 (6 bases). Trimming took off 3 bases at V and 4 bases at J, with 15 bases between the two ends. In germline, CDR1 is MDHEN, CDR2 SYDVKM. This CDR3 has 15 amino acids. The DNA of the CDR3 is TGTGCCAGCAGTTTCCAGGGGTATGGAGGCTATGGCTACACCTTC. This encodes CASSFQGYGGYGYTF.

This rearrangement joins TRBV2 to TRBJ2-4; D unclear. Germline loops: CDR1 SNHLY, CDR2 FYNNEI. The ends were cut back, 7 bases at V and 9 bases at J, with 19 bases in the middle. CDR3 length: 14 amino acids. This chain's CDR3 is CASTPRIGPGIQYF. The CDR3, as DNA: TGTGCCAGCACTCCTAGGATAGGACCGGGCATTCAGTACTTC.

This clone is a singleton in its sample. This chain uses TRBV11-3 with TRBJ1-1; D is undetermined. V gave up 3 bases and J gave up 4 bases, with 9 bases separating them. Germline CDR1 SGHNT, CDR2 YENEEA. The CDR3 covers 13 residues. The CDR3 sequence is CASSLYGITEAFF. CDR3 nucleotides: TGTGCCAGCAGCTTGTACGGGATCACTGAAGCTTTCTTT.

This clone appeared a single time. The V and J genes are TRBV6-1 and TRBJ2-1; TRBD1 matches 8 bases. CDR3 length equals 16 residues. Unmatched junction bases numbered 8, after V lost 3 bases and J lost 4 bases. Germline CDR1 reads MNHNS; CDR2 reads SASEGT. The CDR3 reads CASSEVGRGPYNEQFF. The CDR3 nucleotides read TGTGCCAGCAGTGAGGTCGGCAGGGGGCCTTACAATGAGCAGTTCTTC.

J is TRBJ1-5 and V is TRBV7-2, with 9 nucleotides matching TRBD1. CDR1 is SGHTA and CDR2 is FQGNSA in the germline V gene. This CDR3 region has 17 residues. Trimming took 3 bases from V and 1 from J; bases not matched to a gene: 7. DNA of the CDR3: TGTGCCAGCAGCTTGACAGGGGGAGTTCAGAGCAATCAGCCCCAGCATTTT. Translation: CASSLTGGVQSNQPQHF.

This sequence joins TRBV30 and TRBJ1-3, with D possibly being TRBD1 (6 bases). The CDR3 runs to 14 residues. V lost 2 bases, J lost 1 base, and 9 bases lay in between. The germline V gene encodes CDR1 GTSNPN and CDR2 SVGIG (reference sequence). The CDR3 coding sequence is TGTGCCTGGAGTAGGGGGACATCTGGAAACACCATATATTTT. It codes for CAWSRGTSGNTIYF. The complete variable domain, with remaining parts taken from reference TRBV30 and TRBJ1-3, reads SQTIHQWPATLVQPVGSPLSLECTVEGTSNPNLYWYRQAAGRGLQLLFYSVGIGQISSEVPQNLSASRPQDRQFILSSKKLLLSDSGFYLCAWSRGTSGNTIYFGEGSWLTVV.

The genes are TRBV25-1 and TRBJ2-3; 12 nucleotides align to TRBD1. CDR3 size: 16 residues. CDR1 and CDR2 (germline): MGHDK, SYGVNS. J gave up 5 bases and V 4 bases, and 7 bases lay outside the gene matches. CDR3 in DNA: TGTGCCAGCAGTGGAGGGGGACAGGGGGCTTTAGATACGCAGTATTTT. Its protein product is CASSGGGQGALDTQYF.

The V and J genes are TRBV29-1 and TRBJ1-2; D is ambiguous. Germline CDR1 and CDR2: SQVTM and ANQGSEA. This CDR3 contains 11 residues. V was shortened by 6 bases and J by 4 bases, with 9 bases between the two germline ends. The CDR3 loop reads CSVRLSYGYTF. The CDR3 nucleotides read TGCAGCGTACGTCTGAGCTATGGCTACACCTTC.

This sequence joins TRBV30 and TRBJ1-5; 10 bases agree with TRBD1. From germline, CDR1 is GTSNPN and CDR2 SVGIG (reference sequence). The CDR3 sequence is 14 residues long. Trimming cost V 3 bases and J 5 bases; bases outside gene matches: 4. The CDR3 is CAWSPGTGDQPQHF. The DNA of the CDR3 is TGTGCCTGGAGCCCCGGGACAGGGGATCAGCCCCAGCATTTT.

The gene calls are TRBV6-5 and TRBJ1-1; D not resolved. The CDR3 has 13 amino acids. The V gene lost 6 bases and the J gene lost 0 bases, with 8 bases spanning the gap. Germline lookup yields CDR1 MNHEY and CDR2 SVGAGI. The CDR3 region is CASSDQMNTEAFF. As DNA, the CDR3 is TGTGCCAGCAGCGACCAGATGAACACTGAAGCTTTCTTT.

In DNA, the CDR3 is TGTGCCAGCAGCCCGGTCAGGGGCGAACCCCCACCCTATGGCTACACCTTC. As protein: CASSPVRGEPPPYGYTF. The chain uses TRBV27 and TRBJ1-2; tentative D call: TRBD1 (6 bases). The CDR3 runs to 17 residues. Per the germline V gene, CDR1 is MNHEY and CDR2 is SMNVEV (reference sequence). V was clipped by 6 bases and J by 4 bases, with 24 bases between them.

The chain joins TRBV20-1 to TRBJ2-3; no clear D. The CDR3 runs 11 residues. The germline V and J ends were trimmed by 0 bases and 7 bases, with 5 bases remaining between them. Germline V gives CDR1 DFQATT, CDR2 SNEGSKA (reference sequence). The DNA of the CDR3 is TGCAGTGCTAGAGATATTTATACGCAGTATTTT. This gives the protein CSARDIYTQYF.

The CDR3 region is CASSQGRFEQYF. The CDR3 nucleotides are TGTGCCAGCAGTCAAGGGCGGTTCGAGCAGTACTTC. This chain links TRBV6-5 with TRBJ2-7; D unclear. The V end was cut by 5 bases, the J end by 6 bases, with 11 bases between. The CDR3 totals 12 residues. Germline V lookup: CDR1 MNHEY, CDR2 SVGAGI.

This rearrangement joins TRBV7-8 to TRBJ1-5, with TRBD1 identical over 9 bases. Germline V CDR1 and CDR2: SGHVS, FQNEAQ. This CDR3 is 17 amino acids long. Trimming at V came to 2 bases and at J to 3 bases, leaving 8 bases not matched to a gene. The CDR3 reads CASSLRAQGANNQPQHF. Written as DNA, the CDR3 is TGTGCCAGCAGCTTAAGGGCACAGGGGGCGAACAATCAGCCCCAGCATTTT. Full variable domain (missing parts from reference TRBV7-8 and TRBJ1-5): GAGVSQSPRYKVAKRGQDVALRCDPISGHVSLFWYQQALGQGPEFLTYFQNEAQLDKSGLPSDRFFAERPEGSVSTLKIQRTQQEDSAVYLCASSLRAQGANNQPQHFGDGTRLSIL.

The table lists this clone with a count of one. J is TRBJ1-2 and V is TRBV29-1, with D maybe TRBD1 (5 bases). Germline lookup yields CDR1 SQVTM and CDR2 ANQGSEA. The CDR3 is 13 amino acids. V shed 5 bases and J shed 7 bases, with 17 bases lying between them. The DNA for the CDR3 is TGCAGCGTTTGGGCGGGAGGGGTTGGTGGCTACACCTTC. It encodes CSVWAGGVGGYTF.

The V and J genes are TRBV5-1 and TRBJ1-3, with 9 nucleotides matching TRBD1. This CDR3 contains 13 residues. The J segment lost 4 bases and the V segment lost 5 bases, leaving 1 base of the junction unmatched. CDR1 is SGHRS and CDR2 is YFSETQ in the germline V gene. The CDR3 DNA reads as TGCGCCAGCAGGGACAGGGGAGGAAACACCATATATTTT. It translates to CASRDRGGNTIYF.

J is TRBJ2-3 and V is TRBV7-8; 9 bases are shared with TRBD1. CDR1 and CDR2 (germline): SGHVS, FQNEAQ. The CDR3 consists of 14 residues. Trimming took 3 bases from V and 3 from J; bases not matched to a gene: 1. The CDR3 sequence is CASSLDRGTDTQYF. The DNA for the CDR3 is TGTGCCAGCAGCTTGGACAGGGGAACAGATACGCAGTATTTT.

The chain joins TRBV30 to TRBJ1-5, with D perhaps matching TRBD1 (5 bases). This CDR3 spans 14 amino acids. Germline loops: CDR1 GTSNPN, CDR2 SVGIG (reference sequence). Trimming removed 3 bases from V and 5 bases from J, with 14 bases in between. CDR3 sequence: CAWRGPGEYQPQHF. As DNA, the CDR3 is TGTGCCTGGAGGGGGCCGGGGGAGTATCAGCCCCAGCATTTT.